A single sample is the source of the 28 T cell receptor beta chains below, sequenced in a study of blood T cell repertoires in COVID-19. The table came from immunoSEQ multiplex PCR; TCRdb's copy has only in-frame clones and leaves some out. This sample carries approximately 190,000 clones, 80% of them seen once, and the ten largest clones take around 6.9%. Sequenced sample: peripheral blood. These TCRs come from a man between 60 and 70 years old with acute or convalescent COVID-19.

The genes are TRBV5-4 and TRBJ1-2; TRBD1 is a possible D gene (6 bases). This CDR3 region has 14 residues. Looked up from germline, CDR1 is SGHNT and CDR2 is YYREEE (reference sequence). Trimming pared 3 bases from V and 2 bases from J, leaving 11 bases between. CDR3 coding DNA: TGTGCCAGCAGCTCACGGGACATAAACTATGGCTACACCTTC. As protein: CASSSRDINYGYTF. The full variable domain, rest sourced from reference TRBV5-4 and TRBJ1-2, is ETGVTQSPTHLIKTRGQQVTLRCSSQSGHNTVSWYQQALGQGPQFIFQYYREEENGRGNFPPRFSGLQFPNYSSELNVNALELDDSALYLCASSSRDINYGYTFGSGTRLTVV.

The gene calls are TRBV7-9 and TRBJ2-1; D not certain. Trimming pared 4 bases from V and 8 bases from J, leaving 12 bases between. The CDR3 has 13 amino acids. Germline-derived CDR1 and CDR2 are SEHNR and FQNEAQ (reference sequence). The CDR3 protein is CASSSIGGHEQFF. The CDR3 bases are TGTGCCAGCAGCTCCATAGGCGGCCATGAGCAGTTCTTC. Supplemented by reference TRBV7-9 and TRBJ2-1, the full variable domain reads DTGVSQNPRHKITKRGQNVTFRCDPISEHNRLYWYRQTLGQGPEFLTYFQNEAQLEKSRLLSDRFSAERPKGSFSTLEIQRTEQGDSAMYLCASSSIGGHEQFFGPGTRLTVL.

The genes are TRBV5-1 and TRBJ2-1; D unclear. V was pared by 0 bases and J by 5 bases, with 15 bases between. Germline V gene sequence: CDR1 SGHRS, CDR2 YFSETQ. This CDR3 contains 16 residues. The CDR3 here is CASSLAARVTNNEQFF. In DNA form, the CDR3 reads TGCGCCAGCAGCTTGGCGGCGAGAGTCACTAACAATGAGCAGTTCTTC.

The V and J genes are TRBV3-1 (or the pseudogene TRBV3-2) and TRBJ2-1, with D possibly matching TRBD2 (5 bases). The germline CDR1 and CDR2 sequences are LGHDT and YNNKEL (reference sequence). The V end was cut by 4 bases, the J end by 0 bases, with 13 bases between. This CDR3 is 16 amino acids long. This CDR3 is CASSRHGESSYNEQFF. DNA for the CDR3: TGTGCCAGCAGCCGCCACGGGGAAAGCTCCTACAATGAGCAGTTCTTC.

The V and J genes are TRBV19 and TRBJ1-2, with D uncertain. The CDR3 has 14 residues. V was cut by 0 bases and J by 4 bases, with 9 bases left in between. Germline CDR1 and CDR2: LNHDA and SQIVND (reference sequence). CDR3 amino acids: CASSIDFTAYGYTF. Here the CDR3 DNA reads TGTGCCAGTAGTATAGATTTTACAGCCTATGGCTACACCTTC.

V is TRBV6-5 and J is TRBJ1-1; no reliable D call. The CDR3 is 14 residues long. V dropped 2 bases and J dropped 0 bases, with 7 bases sitting between them. Germline lookup yields CDR1 MNHEY and CDR2 SVGAGI. This chain's CDR3 is CASSYSEVNTEAFF. The DNA for the CDR3 is TGTGCCAGCAGTTACAGCGAGGTGAACACTGAAGCTTTCTTT.

The genes are TRBV6-5 and TRBJ1-1, with 10 bases fitting TRBD1. J was trimmed by 4 bases and V by 7 bases; bases with no gene match: 9. Looked up from germline, CDR1 is MNHEY and CDR2 is SVGAGI. The CDR3 length is 15 residues. CDR3 amino acids: CASTALDRGSTEAFF. CDR3 DNA sequence: TGTGCCAGCACCGCCCTGGACAGGGGGAGCACTGAAGCTTTCTTT.

The chain has TRBV2 and TRBJ2-3; no clear D gene. Per the germline V gene, CDR1 is SNHLY and CDR2 is FYNNEI. The CDR3 has 12 residues. Trimming took 6 bases from V and 2 from J, leaving 6 bases between them. DNA of the CDR3: TGTGCCAGCAGCTTATCCACAGATACGCAGTATTTT. As protein: CASSLSTDTQYF.

The rearrangement links TRBV5-1 to TRBJ1-2; 7 bases align to TRBD1. Germline trimming cut 4 bases from V and 0 bases from J; bases unmatched to any gene: 6. This CDR3 spans 15 amino acids. Germline V gene sequence: CDR1 SGHRS, CDR2 YFSETQ. In nucleotides, the CDR3 is TGCGCCAGCAGCGAGGGACAGAATCCTAACTATGGCTACACCTTC. It translates to CASSEGQNPNYGYTF.

This clone came up once. The V and J genes are TRBV14 and TRBJ2-1, with D unresolved. Per germline, CDR1 SGHDN and CDR2 FVKESK. This CDR3 is 14 amino acids long. V lost 4 bases and J lost 2, with 9 bases in between. The CDR3 is CASSPSSPYNEQFF. CDR3 nucleotide sequence: TGTGCCAGCAGCCCTAGTAGTCCCTACAATGAGCAGTTCTTC.

This clone has just a few counts. This chain uses TRBV4-1 with TRBJ2-4; no firm D call. The germline CDR1 and CDR2 sequences are MGHRA and YSYEKL. Trimming stripped 0 bases from V and 7 bases from J, with 13 bases between. The CDR3 is 15 amino acids. The CDR3 nucleotides read TGCGCCAGCAGCCAAGACCAGATATCCCCCAACATTCAGTACTTC. Encoded protein: CASSQDQISPNIQYF.

The rearrangement uses TRBV14 and TRBJ2-1, with D possibly TRBD1 on 5 matching bases. V was cut by 1 base and J by 9 bases, with 10 bases left in between. The V gene's germline CDR1 is SGHDN and CDR2 FVKESK. CDR3 length: 13 residues. The CDR3 sequence: CASSQAHQGEQFF. For the CDR3, the DNA is TGTGCCAGCAGCCAAGCTCACCAGGGTGAGCAGTTCTTC. The full variable domain, completed using reference TRBV14 and TRBJ2-1, is EAGVTQFPSHSVIEKGQTVTLRCDPISGHDNLYWYRRVMGKEIKFLLHFVKESKQDESGMPNNRFLAERTGGTYSTLKVQPAELEDSGVYFCASSQAHQGEQFFGPGTRLTVL.

The chain uses TRBV19 and TRBJ2-3; 8 bases map to TRBD2. The V gene's germline CDR1 is LNHDA and CDR2 SQIVND (reference sequence). The CDR3 is made up of 16 amino acids. V lost 1 base and J lost 0; bases outside the gene matches: 3. The CDR3 loop is CASSIVAGFSTDTQYF. CDR3 in DNA: TGTGCCAGTAGTATAGTAGCGGGGTTTAGCACAGATACGCAGTATTTT. The entire variable domain, with the rest obtained from reference TRBV19 and TRBJ2-3, is as follows: DGGITQSPKYLFRKEGQNVTLSCEQNLNHDAMYWYRQDPGQGLRLIYYSQIVNDFQKGDIAEGYSVSREKKESFPLTVTSAQKNPTAFYLCASSIVAGFSTDTQYFGPGTRLTVL.

The rearrangement links TRBV16 to TRBJ1-1; D may be TRBD1 (5 bases). The CDR3 has 17 amino acids. Germline V gene sequence: CDR1 KGHSY, CDR2 FQNENV. Trimming removed 3 bases at V and 4 bases at J, with 21 bases between. The CDR3 region is CASSHPLMGGRATEAFF. The CDR3 nucleotides are TGTGCCAGCAGCCATCCCCTGATGGGGGGTCGGGCCACTGAAGCTTTCTTT.

This chain connects TRBV2 to TRBJ1-5, with 8 bases matching TRBD1. The germline CDR1 and CDR2 sequences are SNHLY and FYNNEI. The CDR3 has 15 residues. J was trimmed by 6 bases and V by 9 bases; bases with no gene match: 13. Here the CDR3 DNA reads TGTGCCAGTAGTCGGACAGGGTCCCTCGGTCAGCCCCAGCATTTT. It yields the protein CASSRTGSLGQPQHF. Based on the CDR3 plus reference TRBV2 and TRBJ1-5, the full variable domain is EPEVTQTPSHQVTQMGQEVILRCVPISNHLYFYWYRQILGQKVEFLVSFYNNEISEKSEIFDDQFSVERPDGSNFTLKIRSTKLEDSAMYFCASSRTGSLGQPQHFGDGTRLSIL.

The chain recombines TRBV13 with TRBJ1-1; 7 bases are a match to TRBD1. CDR1 PRHDT and CDR2 FYEKMQ come from the germline V gene (reference sequence). This CDR3 is built from 15 residues. Losses at the gene ends were 4 bases for V and 4 bases for J; bases not matched to a gene: 9. The CDR3 bases are TGTGCCAGCAGCTCCCCGCGACAGGGCGGCACTGAAGCTTTCTTT. Translation: CASSSPRQGGTEAFF.

The V gene is TRBV9, the J gene TRBJ1-2; 7 positions match TRBD1. The germline CDR1 and CDR2 sequences are SGDLS and YYNGEE. The V and J ends lost 3 bases and 4 bases, in that order; junction bases with no gene match: 6. This CDR3 is 14 amino acids long. CDR3 sequence reads: CASSAGQDLYGYTF. Written as DNA, the CDR3 is TGTGCCAGCAGCGCAGGACAGGACCTCTATGGCTACACCTTC. The entire variable domain, with the rest obtained from reference TRBV9 and TRBJ1-2, is as follows: DSGVTQTPKHLITATGQRVTLRCSPRSGDLSVYWYQQSLDQGLQFLIQYYNGEERAKGNILERFSAQQFPDLHSELNLSSLELGDSALYFCASSAGQDLYGYTFGSGTRLTVV.

V is TRBV18 and J is TRBJ2-1, with D possibly TRBD1 on 5 matching bases. The CDR3 has 15 residues. With 4 bases removed from V and 6 bases from J, the gap between germline ends came to 16 bases. CDR1 is KGHSH and CDR2 is LQKENI in the germline V gene. CDR3: CASSLGQGNINEQFF. The CDR3 nucleotides are TGTGCCAGCTCACTCGGGCAGGGTAATATCAATGAGCAGTTCTTC.

The rearrangement links TRBV19 to TRBJ1-5, with 7 positions matching TRBD1. The CDR3 runs to 13 residues. Germline assignment: CDR1 LNHDA and CDR2 SQIVND (reference sequence). V lost 5 bases to trimming and J lost 7 bases; unmatched junction nucleotides: 5. The CDR3 coding sequence is TGTGCCAGTAGTGATAACAGGGGCCAGCCCCAGCATTTT. Its protein product is CASSDNRGQPQHF.

V gene TRBV11-2 combines with J gene TRBJ1-2; D perhaps matches TRBD1 (5 bases). V dropped 1 base and J dropped 2 bases, with 14 bases sitting between them. The length of the CDR3 is 16 residues. Per germline, CDR1 SGHAT and CDR2 FQNNGV. The CDR3 is CASSLVRGVGNYGYTF. The DNA for the CDR3 is TGTGCCAGCAGCTTAGTGCGGGGGGTCGGCAACTATGGCTACACCTTC.

This clone was recorded once. The chain joins TRBV24-1 to TRBJ1-1, with 7 bases matching TRBD1. CDR3 length equals 13 residues. V dropped 9 bases and J dropped 7; count of bases not matched to a gene: 10. Germline loops: CDR1 KGHDR, CDR2 SFDVKD. For the CDR3, the DNA is TGTGCCACCTCATCCGAGACAGGGATTGAAGCTTTCTTT. This translates into CATSSETGIEAFF.

The genes are TRBV24-1 and TRBJ2-1; 13 positions agree with TRBD2. The ends lost 0 bases at V and 6 bases at J; junction bases unmatched: 4. Looked up from germline, CDR1 is KGHDR and CDR2 is SFDVKD. CDR3 length equals 17 residues. CDR3 sequence (DNA): TGTGCCACCAGTGATTTGAGGACTAGCGGGAGAGCCAATGAGCAGTTCTTC. It translates to CATSDLRTSGRANEQFF.

The chain is built from TRBV15 and TRBJ1-1; 7 nucleotides match TRBD1. The CDR3 contains 15 residues. Germline V gene sequence: CDR1 LNHNV, CDR2 YYDKDF (reference sequence). J lost 1 base, V lost 7 bases, and 9 bases had no gene match. CDR3 coding DNA: TGTGCCACCACGAAGGGGGCCGGGCGGAACACTGAAGCTTTCTTT. Translation: CATTKGAGRNTEAFF.

The chain employs TRBV7-8 and TRBJ2-7; D call uncertain. Per germline, CDR1 SGHVS and CDR2 FQNEAQ. Trimming pared 5 bases from V and 0 bases from J, leaving 5 bases between. The length of the CDR3 is 12 residues. Here the CDR3 DNA reads TGTGCCAGCAGCCCATCCTCCTACGAGCAGTACTTC. It is translated as CASSPSSYEQYF.

This clone is a singleton in its sample. The rearrangement joins TRBV3-1 (or the pseudogene TRBV3-2) to TRBJ1-5, with D possibly matching TRBD1 (5 bases). Germline assignment: CDR1 LGHDT and CDR2 YNNKEL (reference sequence). V gave up 5 bases and J gave up 4 bases, with 9 bases separating them. The CDR3 length is 13 residues. CDR3 region: CASSDSRNQPQHF. In DNA form, the CDR3 reads TGTGCCAGCAGCGACAGCCGGAATCAGCCCCAGCATTTT.

This chain connects TRBV6-4 to TRBJ2-3, with D perhaps TRBD1 (6 bases). Per the germline V gene, CDR1 is MRHNA and CDR2 is SNTAGT. This CDR3 is built from 14 residues. Trimming cost V 2 bases and J 4 bases, with 10 bases left between them. The CDR3 bases are TGTGCCAGCAGTGACCCCCGGACAGCAGATACGCAGTATTTT. Translating it yields CASSDPRTADTQYF.

This sequence joins TRBV4-3 and TRBJ2-5, with 11 bases that match TRBD1. This CDR3 contains 16 residues. The germline gives CDR1 LGHNA, CDR2 YSLEER. Trimming at V came to 2 bases and at J to 4 bases, leaving 6 bases not matched to a gene. Here the CDR3 reads CASSQKMGTGGETQYF. DNA for the CDR3: TGCGCCAGCAGCCAAAAAATGGGGACAGGGGGAGAGACCCAGTACTTC.

The CDR3 DNA is TGTGCCAGCAGCTTCAGAGCGGGACTAGCGGAGAATGAGCAGTTCTTC. Residues: CASSFRAGLAENEQFF. The chain is built from TRBV7-2 and TRBJ2-1; 11 bases match TRBD2. Trimming at V came to 3 bases and at J to 7 bases, leaving 8 bases not matched to a gene. The CDR3 sequence is 16 residues long. Germline-derived CDR1 and CDR2 are SGHTA and FQGNSA.